Only a few counts were recorded for the clone carrying this TCR beta chain. Its antigen remains unknown. The PCR was carried out with 60 Vbeta primers and 13 Jbeta primers. Sequencing used immunoSEQ multiplex PCR; TCRdb keeps in-frame clones, though not all of them. The data hold 150,000 to 180,000 clones, with over 75% observed a single time. This entry belongs to a study of cytomegalovirus exposure and HLA in healthy donors. Overall study context: Counted in an early data release were about 85 million unique TCRs from HLA-typed donors.

Points from the study as a whole: Follow-up analysis later connected one missense variant in DCLRE1C with trimming of TCR beta V- and J-genes. Sequences of the TCR beta chain were said to predict the HLA-A and HLA-B alleles of most subjects accurately. Most TCR sequences showed up rarely, but some public TCRs showed up in many donors.

With 5 bases removed from V and 2 bases from J, the gap between germline ends came to 15 bases. The V gene's germline CDR1 is MNHNY and CDR2 SVGAGI (reference sequence). The CDR3 is made up of 15 amino acids. Source material: PBMCs. This chain links TRBV6-6 with TRBJ2-5, with a possible D match to TRBD2 (6 bases). The source is a woman in her thirties or forties in good health and CMV-seropositive. The CDR3 nucleotides are TGTGCCAGCAGTCCCGGGGGAGCCCTACAAGAGACCCAGTACTTC. It specifies CASSPGGALQETQYF.